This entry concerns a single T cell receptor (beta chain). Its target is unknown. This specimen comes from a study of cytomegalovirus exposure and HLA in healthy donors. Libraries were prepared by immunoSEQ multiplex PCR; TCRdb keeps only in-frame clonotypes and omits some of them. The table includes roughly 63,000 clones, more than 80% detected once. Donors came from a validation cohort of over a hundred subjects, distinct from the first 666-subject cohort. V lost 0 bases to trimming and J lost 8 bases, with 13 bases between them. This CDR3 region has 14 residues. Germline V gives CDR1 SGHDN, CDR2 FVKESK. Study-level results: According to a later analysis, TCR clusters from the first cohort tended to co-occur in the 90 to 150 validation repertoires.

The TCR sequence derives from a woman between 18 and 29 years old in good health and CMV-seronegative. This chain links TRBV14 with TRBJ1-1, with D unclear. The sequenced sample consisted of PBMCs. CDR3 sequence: CASSQDRSTVEAFF. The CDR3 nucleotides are TGTGCCAGCAGCCAAGATCGCTCAACAGTCGAAGCTTTCTTT.